This TCR beta chain is drawn from a study of Graves' ophthalmopathy and Graves' hyperthyroidism. Overall study results and limits: With a specificity of about 75% and a sensitivity of around 71%, the model predicted ophthalmopathy progression. Blood also contained most of the expanded thyroid clonotypes above 0.001 frequency.

For repertoire sequencing, the TCR beta CDR3 regions were amplified from RNA transcripts. The authors performed first-round RT-PCR with HTBI primers and then a second-round multiplex PCR. TCRdb reprocessed the multiplex PCR reads via MiXCR and lists one record per CDR3 protein. The data show more than 300,000 distinct CDR3 sequences, less than 20% seen once. Being free of ophthalmopathy for 18 months of follow-up defined stable hyperthyroidism. Certain patients were not enrolled. These were patients with other autoimmune diseases, uncontrolled infections, pregnancy or lactation. The CDR3 has 16 amino acids. The germline V gene encodes CDR1 SGDLS and CDR2 YYNGEE. About this clonotype: Antigen: not known. At one boundary the junction diverges from the germline segment, which might be a read error.

Sequences were obtained from peripheral blood. The rearrangement uses TRBV9 and TRBJ1-2; D is ambiguous. This TCR was recovered from a woman aged 18-30 years with stable Graves' hyperthyroidism. The CDR3 loop reads CASSVGVQVSYYGYTF. The CDR3, as DNA: TGTGCCAGCAGCGTAGGGGTCCAGGTCTCTTATTATGGTTACACCTTC.